This T cell receptor beta chain was identified during a study of blood T cell repertoires in COVID-19. At the level of the study: The United States, Italy and Spain were the sources of the acute and convalescent COVID-19 samples. From T cells, B-cell-depleted T cells, or PBMCs came the material, which was cDNA or gDNA.

V lost 5 bases and J lost 2, with 20 bases in between. The CDR3 is 17 residues long. Germline loops: CDR1 SGHTA, CDR2 FQGNSA. Original processing notes: Reference gene primer amplification gave nucleated cell count estimates. Repertoires were generated with immunoSEQ multiplex PCR, while TCRdb's copy carries only in-frame clones and drops some. V, J and clone size are those of that table, while D and trimming were read from the DNA. The sample includes approximately 70,000 clones, around 86% of them seen just once. The receptor was derived from a man aged 65-85 years with active COVID-19. V is TRBV7-2 and J is TRBJ2-3; perhaps TRBD1 as D (6 bases). The specimen sequenced was peripheral blood. This CDR3 is CASSNPRQGTNTDTQYF. The CDR3 coding sequence is TGTGCCAGCAGCAACCCGCGGCAGGGGACCAACACAGATACGCAGTATTTT.